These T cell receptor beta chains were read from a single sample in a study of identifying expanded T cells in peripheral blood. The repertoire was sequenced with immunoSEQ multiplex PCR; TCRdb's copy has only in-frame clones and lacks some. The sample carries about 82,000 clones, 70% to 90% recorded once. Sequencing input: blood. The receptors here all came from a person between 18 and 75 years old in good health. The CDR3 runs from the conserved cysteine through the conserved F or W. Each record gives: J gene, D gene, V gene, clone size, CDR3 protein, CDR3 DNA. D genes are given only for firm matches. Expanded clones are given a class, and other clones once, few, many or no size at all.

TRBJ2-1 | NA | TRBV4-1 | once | CASSPEIGTGIDNEQFF | TGCGCCAGCAGCCCGGAGATAGGGACGGGGATAGACAATGAGCAGTTCTTC
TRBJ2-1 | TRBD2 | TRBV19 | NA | CASSIVERGLDEQFF | TGTGCCAGTAGTATAGTCGAGCGGGGTTTGGATGAGCAGTTCTTC
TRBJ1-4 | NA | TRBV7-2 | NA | CASSSGPAQEKLFF | TGTGCCAGCAGCTCGGGACCAGCCCAGGAAAAACTGTTTTTT
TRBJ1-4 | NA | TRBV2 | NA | CASSASGLNNEKLFF | TGTGCCAGCAGTGCATCGGGACTGAATAATGAAAAACTGTTTTTT
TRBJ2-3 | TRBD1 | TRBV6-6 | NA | CASSRFTGATDTQYF | TGTGCCAGCAGCCGATTTACAGGGGCCACAGATACGCAGTATTTT
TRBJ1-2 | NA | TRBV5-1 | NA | CASSSTITGNYGYTF | TGCGCCAGCAGCTCCACGATTACAGGGAACTATGGCTACACCTTC
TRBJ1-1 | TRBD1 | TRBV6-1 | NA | CASIGQAGEAFF | TGTGCCAGCATTGGACAGGCCGGTGAAGCTTTCTTT
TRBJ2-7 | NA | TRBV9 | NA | CASSSQTGALYEQYF | TGTGCCAGCAGCAGCCAGACAGGCGCCCTCTACGAGCAGTACTTC
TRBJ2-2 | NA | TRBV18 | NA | CASSPLNLNTGELFF | TGTGCCAGCTCTCCACTGAACCTGAACACCGGGGAGCTGTTTTTT
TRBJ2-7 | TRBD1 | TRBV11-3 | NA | CASSLRGQSYEQYF | TGTGCCAGCAGCTTAAGGGGACAGTCCTACGAGCAGTACTTC